One T cell receptor (beta chain) is described in this entry. The antigen is not known. This sample was included in a study of shared clonotypes between healthy human individuals. Overall study results and limits: It was only blood that was sampled, and tissue repertoires likely differ. Generation probability values for non-shared clonotypes were lower than those for clonotypes shared by all four donors. Enrolling few donors narrowed the genetic and exposure-history diversity that was represented.

Data came from immunoSEQ multiplex PCR; TCRdb stores just in-frame clones and leaves some out. The data hold hundreds of thousands of clones, with around 73% observed a single time. It was into CD45RA+ naive and CD45RA-negative memory subsets that the CD4+ cells were split. The CDR3 is 13 residues long. The V end lost 0 bases, the J end lost 3 bases, and 6 bases lay between the germline ends. CDR1 is ENHRY, CDR2 SYGVKD, per germline. The sample was memory CD4+ T cells sorted from blood. As for subset: CD45RA-negative fraction. The TCR sequence derives from a woman between 25 and 40 years old in good health. The chain uses TRBV10-3 and TRBJ2-7; D unclear. In DNA form, the CDR3 reads TGTGCCATCAGTGAGTCTTTAAACTACGAGCAGTACTTC. This sequence encodes CAISESLNYEQYF.